This TCR beta chain emerged from a study of T cells in Graves' hyperthyroidism and ophthalmopathy. Study-level points and caveats: Most expanded thyroid clonotypes above 0.001 recurred in blood.

Concerning this clonotype: Its antigen remains unidentified.

RNA transcripts provided the source from which TCR beta CDR3 regions were amplified. First-round RT-PCR of the TCR CDR3 relied on the HTBI primer set. TCRdb independently ran MiXCR on the multiplex PCR reads; one entry per CDR3 protein. Here the sample spans 500,000 to 550,000 distinct CDR3 sequences, about 20% being singletons. Per germline, CDR1 DFQATT and CDR2 SNEGSKA (reference sequence). Trimming removed 6 bases from V and 0 bases from J, with 8 bases in between. The length of the CDR3 is 12 residues. Sequencing was performed on blood. The receptor was derived from a man aged 18 to 30 with Graves' hyperthyroidism. The rearrangement joins TRBV20-1 to TRBJ2-5; no firm D call. This CDR3 is CSALNNQETQYF. The CDR3 DNA sequence: TGCAGTGCATTGAACAACCAAGAGACCCAGTACTTC.